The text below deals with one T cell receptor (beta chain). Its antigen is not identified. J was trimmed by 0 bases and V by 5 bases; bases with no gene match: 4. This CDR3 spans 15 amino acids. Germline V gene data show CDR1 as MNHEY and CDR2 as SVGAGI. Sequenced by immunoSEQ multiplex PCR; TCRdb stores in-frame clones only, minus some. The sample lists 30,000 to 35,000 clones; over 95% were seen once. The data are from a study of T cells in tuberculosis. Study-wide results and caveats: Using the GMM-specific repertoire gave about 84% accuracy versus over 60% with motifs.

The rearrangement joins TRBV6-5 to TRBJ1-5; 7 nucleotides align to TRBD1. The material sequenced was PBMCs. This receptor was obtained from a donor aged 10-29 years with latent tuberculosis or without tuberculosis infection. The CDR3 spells CASSPGTVSNQPQHF. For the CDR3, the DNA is TGTGCCAGCAGTCCGGGGACAGTTAGCAATCAGCCCCAGCATTTT.